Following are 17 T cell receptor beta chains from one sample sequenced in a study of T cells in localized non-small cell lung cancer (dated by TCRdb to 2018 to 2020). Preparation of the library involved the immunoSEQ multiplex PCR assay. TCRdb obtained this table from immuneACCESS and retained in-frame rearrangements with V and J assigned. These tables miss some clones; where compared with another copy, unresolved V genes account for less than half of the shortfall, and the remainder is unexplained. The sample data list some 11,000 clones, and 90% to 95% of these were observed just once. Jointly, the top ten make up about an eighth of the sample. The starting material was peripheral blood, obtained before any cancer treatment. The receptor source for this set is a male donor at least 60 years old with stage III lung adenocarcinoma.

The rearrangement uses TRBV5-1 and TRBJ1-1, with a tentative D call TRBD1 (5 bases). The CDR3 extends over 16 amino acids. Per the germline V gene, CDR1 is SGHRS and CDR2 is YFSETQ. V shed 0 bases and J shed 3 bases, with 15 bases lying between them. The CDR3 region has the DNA TGCGCCAGCAGCTTGGCCCAACGACAGTGGGACACTGAAGCTTTCTTT. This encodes CASSLAQRQWDTEAFF. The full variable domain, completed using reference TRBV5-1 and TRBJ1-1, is KAGVTQTPRYLIKTRGQQVTLSCSPISGHRSVSWYQQTPGQGLQFLFEYFSETQRNKGNFPGRFSGRQFSNSRSEMNVSTLELGDSALYLCASSLAQRQWDTEAFFGQGTRLTVV.

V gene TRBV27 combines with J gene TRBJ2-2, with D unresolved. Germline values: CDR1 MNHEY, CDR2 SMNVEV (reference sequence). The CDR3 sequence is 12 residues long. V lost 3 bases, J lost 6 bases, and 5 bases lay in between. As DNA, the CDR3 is TGTGCCAGCAGTTTCCAGTCCGGGGAGCTGTTTTTT. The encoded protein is CASSFQSGELFF.

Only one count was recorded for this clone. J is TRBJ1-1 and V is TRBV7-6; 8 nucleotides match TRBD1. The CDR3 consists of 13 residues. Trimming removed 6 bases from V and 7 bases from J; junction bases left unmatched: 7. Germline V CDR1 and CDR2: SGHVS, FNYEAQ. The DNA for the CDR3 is TGTGCCAGCAGTTCTAATACAGGGGGTGAAGCTTTCTTT. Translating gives CASSSNTGGEAFF.

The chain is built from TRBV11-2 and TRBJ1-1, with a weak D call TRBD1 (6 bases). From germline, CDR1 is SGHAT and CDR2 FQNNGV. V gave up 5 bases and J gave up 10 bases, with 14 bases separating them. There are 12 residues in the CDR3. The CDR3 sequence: CASSPEDRRAFF. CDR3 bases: TGTGCCAGCAGCCCGGAAGACAGGCGAGCTTTCTTT.

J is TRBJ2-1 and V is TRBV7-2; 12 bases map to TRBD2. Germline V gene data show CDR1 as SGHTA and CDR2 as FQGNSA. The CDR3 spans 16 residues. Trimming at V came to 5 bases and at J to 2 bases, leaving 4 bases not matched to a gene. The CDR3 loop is CASSPPSGRAYNEQFF. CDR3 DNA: TGTGCCAGCAGCCCACCTAGCGGGAGGGCCTACAATGAGCAGTTCTTC.

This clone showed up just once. CDR3 nucleotide sequence: TGCGCCAGCAGCTTGGGAAGGCGTGGGGCTGGCTCTGGGGCCAACGTCCTGACTTTC. It is translated as CASSLGRRGAGSGANVLTF. The chain links TRBV5-1 to TRBJ2-6; perhaps TRBD1 as D (5 bases). This CDR3 has 19 amino acids. CDR1 and CDR2 from the germline V gene are SGHRS and YFSETQ. Trimming took 0 bases from V and 0 from J, leaving 16 bases between them.

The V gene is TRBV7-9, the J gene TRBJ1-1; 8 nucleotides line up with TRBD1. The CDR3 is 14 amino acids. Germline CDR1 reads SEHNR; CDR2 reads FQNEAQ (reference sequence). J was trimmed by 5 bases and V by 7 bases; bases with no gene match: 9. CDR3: CASTLRGPMTEAFF. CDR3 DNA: TGTGCCAGCACCCTCAGGGGGCCTATGACTGAAGCTTTCTTT.

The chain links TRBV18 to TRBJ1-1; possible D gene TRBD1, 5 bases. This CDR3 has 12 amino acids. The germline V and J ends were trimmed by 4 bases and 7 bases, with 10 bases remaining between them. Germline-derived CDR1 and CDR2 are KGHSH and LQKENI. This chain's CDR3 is CASSRDRNEAFF. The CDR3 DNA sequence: TGTGCCAGCTCACGGGACCGGAATGAAGCTTTCTTT.

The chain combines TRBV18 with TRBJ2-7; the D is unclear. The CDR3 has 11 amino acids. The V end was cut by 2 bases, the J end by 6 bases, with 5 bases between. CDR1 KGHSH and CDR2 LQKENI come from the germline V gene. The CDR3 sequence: CASSPGIEQYF. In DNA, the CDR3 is TGTGCCAGCTCACCAGGGATCGAGCAGTACTTC. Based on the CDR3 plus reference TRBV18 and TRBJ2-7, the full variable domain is NAGVMQNPRHLVRRRGQEARLRCSPMKGHSHVYWYRQLPEEGLKFMVYLQKENIIDESGMPKERFSAEFPKEGPSILRIQQVVRGDSAAYFCASSPGIEQYFGPGTRLTVT.

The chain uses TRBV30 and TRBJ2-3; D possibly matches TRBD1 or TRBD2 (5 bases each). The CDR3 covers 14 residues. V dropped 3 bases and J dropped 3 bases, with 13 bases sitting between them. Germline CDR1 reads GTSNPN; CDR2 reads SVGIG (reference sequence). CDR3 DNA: TGTGCCTGGAGGTTGGCAGGGACGACAGATACGCAGTATTTT. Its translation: CAWRLAGTTDTQYF.

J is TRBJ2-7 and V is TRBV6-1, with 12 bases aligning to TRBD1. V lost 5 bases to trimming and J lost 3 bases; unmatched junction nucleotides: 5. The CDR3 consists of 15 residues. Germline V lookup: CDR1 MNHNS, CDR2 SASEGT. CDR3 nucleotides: TGTGCCAGCAGTTCCGGGACAGGGGGCCTCTACGAGCAGTACTTC. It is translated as CASSSGTGGLYEQYF.

The chain's CDR3 is CASSDMGGISNQPQHF. For the CDR3, the DNA is TGTGCCAGCAGTGACATGGGGGGGATAAGCAATCAGCCCCAGCATTTT. The chain joins TRBV6-1 to TRBJ1-5; weak D call: TRBD1 (5 bases). The CDR3 covers 16 residues. The V gene lost 3 bases and the J gene lost 1 base, with 13 bases spanning the gap. CDR1 is MNHNS and CDR2 is SASEGT in the germline V gene.

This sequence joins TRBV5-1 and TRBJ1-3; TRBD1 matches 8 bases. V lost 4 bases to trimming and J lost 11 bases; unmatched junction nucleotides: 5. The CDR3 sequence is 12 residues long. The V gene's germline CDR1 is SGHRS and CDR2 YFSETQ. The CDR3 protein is CASSVDRDAIYF. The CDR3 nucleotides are TGCGCCAGCAGCGTGGACAGGGACGCCATATATTTT.

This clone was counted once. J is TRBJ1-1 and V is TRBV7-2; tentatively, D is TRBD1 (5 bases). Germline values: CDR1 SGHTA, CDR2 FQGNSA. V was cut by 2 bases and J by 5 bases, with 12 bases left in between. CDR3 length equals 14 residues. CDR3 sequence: CASSLHSGGTEAFF. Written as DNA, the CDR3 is TGTGCCAGCAGCTTACATTCGGGGGGAACTGAAGCTTTCTTT.

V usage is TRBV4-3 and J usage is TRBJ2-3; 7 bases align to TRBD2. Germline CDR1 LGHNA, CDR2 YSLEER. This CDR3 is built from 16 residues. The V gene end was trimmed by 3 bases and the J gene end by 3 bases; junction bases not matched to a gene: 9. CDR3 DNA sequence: TGCGCCAGCAGCCACGAGGCGGGAGTAGTTACAGATACGCAGTATTTT. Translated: CASSHEAGVVTDTQYF.

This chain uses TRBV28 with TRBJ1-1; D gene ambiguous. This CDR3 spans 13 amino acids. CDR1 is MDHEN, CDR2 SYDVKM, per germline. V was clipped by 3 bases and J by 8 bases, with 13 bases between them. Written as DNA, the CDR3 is TGTGCCAGCAGTTTTCTTCCCCCAACCGAAGCTTTCTTT. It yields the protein CASSFLPPTEAFF.

CDR3 in DNA: TGCGCCAGCAGCCAATGGGAGCGGACTAGCGGGACCAATGAGCAGTTCTTC. Encoded protein: CASSQWERTSGTNEQFF. V usage is TRBV4-1 and J usage is TRBJ2-1; 12 bases match TRBD2. V lost 2 bases and J lost 6; bases outside the gene matches: 8. The V gene's germline CDR1 is MGHRA and CDR2 YSYEKL. The CDR3 is 17 amino acids.